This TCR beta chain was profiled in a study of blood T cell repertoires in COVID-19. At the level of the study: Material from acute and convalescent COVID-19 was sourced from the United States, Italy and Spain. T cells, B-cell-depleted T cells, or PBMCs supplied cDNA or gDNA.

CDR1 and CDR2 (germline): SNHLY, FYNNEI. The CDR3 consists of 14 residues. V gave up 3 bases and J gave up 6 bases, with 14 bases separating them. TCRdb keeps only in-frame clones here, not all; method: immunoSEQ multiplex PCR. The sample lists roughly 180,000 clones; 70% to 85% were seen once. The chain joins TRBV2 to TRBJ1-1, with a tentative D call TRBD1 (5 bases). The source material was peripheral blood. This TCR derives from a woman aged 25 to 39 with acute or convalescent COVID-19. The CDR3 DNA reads TGTGCCAGCAGTGATAATAGGGGTAGAGCTGAAGCTTTCTTT. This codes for CASSDNRGRAEAFF.